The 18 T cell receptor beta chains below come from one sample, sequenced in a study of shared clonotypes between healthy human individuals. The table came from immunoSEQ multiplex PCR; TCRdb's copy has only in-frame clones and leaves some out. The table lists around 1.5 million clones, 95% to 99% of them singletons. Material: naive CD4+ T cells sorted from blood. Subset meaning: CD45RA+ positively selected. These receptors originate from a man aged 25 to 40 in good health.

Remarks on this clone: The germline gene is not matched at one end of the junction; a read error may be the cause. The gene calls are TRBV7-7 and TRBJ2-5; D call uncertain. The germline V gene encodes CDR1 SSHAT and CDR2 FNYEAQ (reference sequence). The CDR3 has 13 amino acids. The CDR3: CASSFGIGETQYF. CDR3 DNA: TGTGCTAGCAGCTTTGGAATAGGGGAGACCCAGTACTTC.

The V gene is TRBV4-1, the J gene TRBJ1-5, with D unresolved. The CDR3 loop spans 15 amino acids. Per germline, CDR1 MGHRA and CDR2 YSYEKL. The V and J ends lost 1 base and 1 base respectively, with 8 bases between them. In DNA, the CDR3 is TGCGCCAGCAGCCAAGTGTGGGAAAGCAATCAGCCCCAGCATTTT. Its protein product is CASSQVWESNQPQHF.

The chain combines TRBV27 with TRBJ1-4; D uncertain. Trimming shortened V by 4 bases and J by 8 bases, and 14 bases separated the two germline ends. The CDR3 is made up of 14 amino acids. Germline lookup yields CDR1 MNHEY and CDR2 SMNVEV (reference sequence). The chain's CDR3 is CASSSTSRREKLFF. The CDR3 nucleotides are TGTGCCAGCAGTTCGACGTCCCGCAGGGAAAAACTGTTTTTT. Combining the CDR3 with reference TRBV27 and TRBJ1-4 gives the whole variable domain EAQVTQNPRYLITVTGKKLTVTCSQNMNHEYMSWYRQDPGLGLRQIYYSMNVEVTDKGDVPEGYKVSRKEKRNFPLILESPSPNQTSLYFCASSSTSRREKLFFGSGTQLSVL.

The CDR3 DNA reads as TGCAGCGTTGAGGTATTGAGGAACACTGAAGCTTTCTTT. Translated, it gives CSVEVLRNTEAFF. The rearrangement joins TRBV29-1 to TRBJ1-1, with D uncertain. Germline V lookup: CDR1 SQVTM, CDR2 ANQGSEA. This CDR3 contains 13 residues. Trimming pared 3 bases from V and 1 base from J, leaving 9 bases between. Based on the CDR3 plus reference TRBV29-1 and TRBJ1-1, the full variable domain is SAVISQKPSRDICQRGTSLTIQCQVDSQVTMMFWYRQQPGQSLTLIATANQGSEATYESGFVIDKFPISRPNLTFSTLTVSNMSPEDSSIYLCSVEVLRNTEAFFGQGTRLTVV.

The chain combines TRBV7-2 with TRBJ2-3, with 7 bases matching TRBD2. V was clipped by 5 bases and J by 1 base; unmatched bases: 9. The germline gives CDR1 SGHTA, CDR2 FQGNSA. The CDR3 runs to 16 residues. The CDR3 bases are TGTGCCAGCAGCCTAACGAGGGGAGGGGGCACAGATACGCAGTATTTT. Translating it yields CASSLTRGGGTDTQYF.

Here the CDR3 reads CASSQQSRWAGTGGELFF. CDR3 DNA sequence: TGTGCCAGCAGCCAACAATCCCGCTGGGCGGGGACAGGCGGGGAGCTGTTTTTT. The chain is built from TRBV14 and TRBJ2-2; 8 bases are a match to TRBD1. CDR1 and CDR2 (germline): SGHDN, FVKESK. Losses at the gene ends were 2 bases for V and 7 bases for J; bases not matched to a gene: 15. CDR3 length: 18 amino acids.

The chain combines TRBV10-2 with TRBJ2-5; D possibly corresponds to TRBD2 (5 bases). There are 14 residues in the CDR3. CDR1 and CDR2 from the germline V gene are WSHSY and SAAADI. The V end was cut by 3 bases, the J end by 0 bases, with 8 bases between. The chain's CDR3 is CASSDWRYQETQYF. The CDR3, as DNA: TGCGCCAGCAGTGATTGGAGGTACCAAGAGACCCAGTACTTC.

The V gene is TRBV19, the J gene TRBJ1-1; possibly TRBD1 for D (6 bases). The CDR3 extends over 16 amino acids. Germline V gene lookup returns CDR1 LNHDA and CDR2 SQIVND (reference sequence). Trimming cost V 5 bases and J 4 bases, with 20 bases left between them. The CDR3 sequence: CASSQKGTGASTEAFF. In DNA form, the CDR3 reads TGTGCCAGTAGTCAAAAAGGCACGGGGGCGAGCACTGAAGCTTTCTTT.

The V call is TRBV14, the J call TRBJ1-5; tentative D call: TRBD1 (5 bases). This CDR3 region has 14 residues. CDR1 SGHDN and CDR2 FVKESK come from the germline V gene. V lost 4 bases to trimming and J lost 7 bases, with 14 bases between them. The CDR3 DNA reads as TGTGCCAGCAGCCTACGGACGAGGGACCAGCCCCAGCATTTT. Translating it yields CASSLRTRDQPQHF.

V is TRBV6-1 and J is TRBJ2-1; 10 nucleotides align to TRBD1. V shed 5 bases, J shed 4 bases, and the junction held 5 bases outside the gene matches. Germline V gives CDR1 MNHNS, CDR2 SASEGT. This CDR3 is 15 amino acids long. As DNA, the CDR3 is TGTGCCAGCAGTACCGGGACAGGGGTATACAATGAGCAGTTCTTC. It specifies CASSTGTGVYNEQFF.

The CDR3 sequence is CASSPRLAAPYGYTF. For the CDR3, the DNA is TGTGCCAGCAGCCCCCGGTTGGCCGCCCCCTATGGCTACACCTTC. The chain employs TRBV5-4 and TRBJ1-2; D call uncertain. V was pared by 4 bases and J by 4 bases, with 17 bases between. CDR3 length equals 15 residues. Germline CDR1 is SGHNT and CDR2 is YYREEE (reference sequence).

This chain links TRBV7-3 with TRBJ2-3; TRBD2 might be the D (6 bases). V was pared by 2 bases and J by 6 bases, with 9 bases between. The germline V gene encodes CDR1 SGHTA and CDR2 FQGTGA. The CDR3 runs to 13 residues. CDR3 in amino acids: CASSLRERDTQYF. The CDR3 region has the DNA TGTGCCAGCAGCTTACGGGAGAGGGATACGCAGTATTTT.

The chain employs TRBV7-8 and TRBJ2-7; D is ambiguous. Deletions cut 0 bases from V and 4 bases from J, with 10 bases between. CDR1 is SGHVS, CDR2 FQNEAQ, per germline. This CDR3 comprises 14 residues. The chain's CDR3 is CASSLAHKDYEQYF. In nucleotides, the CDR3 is TGTGCCAGCAGCTTAGCCCACAAAGATTACGAGCAGTACTTC.

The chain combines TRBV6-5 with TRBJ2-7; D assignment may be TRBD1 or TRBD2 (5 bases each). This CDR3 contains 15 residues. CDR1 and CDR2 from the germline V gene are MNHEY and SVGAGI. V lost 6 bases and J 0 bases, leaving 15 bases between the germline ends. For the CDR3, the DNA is TGTGCCAGCAGACCCACAGGAGGTCACTCCTACGAGCAGTACTTC. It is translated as CASRPTGGHSYEQYF.

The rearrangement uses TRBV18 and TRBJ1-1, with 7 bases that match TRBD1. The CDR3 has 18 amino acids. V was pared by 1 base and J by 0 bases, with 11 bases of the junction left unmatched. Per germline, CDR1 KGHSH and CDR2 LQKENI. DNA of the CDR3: TGTGCCAGCTCACCACTGCACCAGGGACAGTCGATGAACACTGAAGCTTTCTTT. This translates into CASSPLHQGQSMNTEAFF. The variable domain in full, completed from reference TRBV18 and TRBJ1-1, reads NAGVMQNPRHLVRRRGQEARLRCSPMKGHSHVYWYRQLPEEGLKFMVYLQKENIIDESGMPKERFSAEFPKEGPSILRIQQVVRGDSAAYFCASSPLHQGQSMNTEAFFGQGTRLTVV.

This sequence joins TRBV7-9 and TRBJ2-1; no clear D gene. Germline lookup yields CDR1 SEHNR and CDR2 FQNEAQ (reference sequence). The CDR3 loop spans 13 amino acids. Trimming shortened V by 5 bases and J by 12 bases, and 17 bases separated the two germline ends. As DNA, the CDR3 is TGTGCCAGCAGCGACTGGACCGACCATCCGCAGTTCTTC. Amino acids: CASSDWTDHPQFF.

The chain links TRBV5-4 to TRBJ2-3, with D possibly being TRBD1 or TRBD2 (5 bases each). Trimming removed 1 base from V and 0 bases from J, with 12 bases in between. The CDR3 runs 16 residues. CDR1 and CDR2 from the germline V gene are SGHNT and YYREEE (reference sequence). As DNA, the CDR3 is TGTGCCAGCAGCTTGTCGGGACCTAGTAGCACAGATACGCAGTATTTT. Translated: CASSLSGPSSTDTQYF. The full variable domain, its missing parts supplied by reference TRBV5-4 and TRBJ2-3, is ETGVTQSPTHLIKTRGQQVTLRCSSQSGHNTVSWYQQALGQGPQFIFQYYREEENGRGNFPPRFSGLQFPNYSSELNVNALELDDSALYLCASSLSGPSSTDTQYFGPGTRLTVL.

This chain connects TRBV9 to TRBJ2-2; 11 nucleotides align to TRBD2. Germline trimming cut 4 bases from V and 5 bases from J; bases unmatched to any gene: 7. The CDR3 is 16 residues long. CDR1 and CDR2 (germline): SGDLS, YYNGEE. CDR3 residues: CASSPRTSGHTGELFF. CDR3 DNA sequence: TGTGCCAGCAGCCCCCGGACTAGCGGGCATACCGGGGAGCTGTTTTTT.